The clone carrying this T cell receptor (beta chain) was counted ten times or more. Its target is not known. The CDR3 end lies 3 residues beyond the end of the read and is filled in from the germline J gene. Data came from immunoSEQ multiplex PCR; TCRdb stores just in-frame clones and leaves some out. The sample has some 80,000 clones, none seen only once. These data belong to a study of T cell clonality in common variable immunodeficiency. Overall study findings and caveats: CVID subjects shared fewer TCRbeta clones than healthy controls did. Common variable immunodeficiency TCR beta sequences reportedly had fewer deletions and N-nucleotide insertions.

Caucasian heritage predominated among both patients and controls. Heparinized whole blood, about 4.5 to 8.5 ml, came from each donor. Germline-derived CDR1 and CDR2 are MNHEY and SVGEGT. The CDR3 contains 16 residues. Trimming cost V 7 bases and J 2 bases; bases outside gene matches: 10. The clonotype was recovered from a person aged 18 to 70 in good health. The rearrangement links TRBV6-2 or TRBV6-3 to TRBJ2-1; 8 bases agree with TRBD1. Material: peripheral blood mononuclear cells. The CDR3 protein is CASTPTGTGAYNEQFF. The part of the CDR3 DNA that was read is TGTGCCAGCACCCCCACCGGGACAGGAGCCTACAATGAG.